This T cell receptor beta chain was recorded in a study of early T cells in non-severe SARS-CoV-2 infection. Study-level background: Unpaired chains resulted from sequencing bulk RNA of unsorted whole blood.

The table lists this clonotype with a few counts. No antigen is known for it. cDNA molecules, individually, were tagged with unique molecular identifiers. TCRdb reanalysed the 5' RACE reads using MiXCR and keeps one entry per CDR3 protein. The sample has approximately 70,000 distinct CDR3 sequences, 10% to 15% seen once; the top ten hold approximately 4.9%. Whole-study results and caveats: Anti-spike CD8 responses were favored in VDJdb matching, and private and CD4 specificities were missed.

The sequence was collected from an adult who was a healthcare worker with PCR-confirmed SARS-CoV-2 infection or an uninfected control (not recorded which). Specimen: whole blood.

The CDR3 reads CSVDGRSSGSVDGYTF. CDR3 coding DNA: TGCAGCGTTGACGGTAGAAGTAGCGGGTCCGTTGATGGCTACACCTTC. The chain couples TRBV29-1 to TRBJ1-2, with D unresolved. Germline values: CDR1 SQVTM, CDR2 ANQGSEA. Between the trimmed V and J ends, which lost 3 bases and 6 bases, there was a span of 23 bases. This CDR3 has 16 residues.